One sample yielded the 19 T cell receptor beta chains listed below, sequenced in a study of CD8 T cells in ankylosing spondylitis. TCRdb itself ran the 5' RACE reads through MiXCR, one entry per CDR3 protein. This sample has about 220,000 distinct CDR3 sequences; 10% occur once, and the top ten carry roughly a fifth. Source material: blood, either unsorted or a sorted T cell fraction (not recorded which). The source is a male donor with ankylosing spondylitis or in good health (not recorded which).

Many counts were recorded for this clonotype. This chain joins TRBV12-3 or TRBV12-4 and TRBJ2-3; 8 bases are shared with TRBD1. The CDR3 extends over 14 amino acids. With 6 bases clipped from V and 5 bases from J, the junction kept 7 bases outside the gene matches. Here the CDR3 reads CASSPGQGVDTQYF. Written as DNA, the CDR3 is TGTGCCAGCAGCCCAGGACAGGGTGTAGATACGCAGTATTTT.

This clonotype was seen more than once but under ten times. The rearrangement joins TRBV24-1 to TRBJ2-5, with a weak D call TRBD2 (7 bases). V lost 7 bases and J lost 5, with 16 bases in between. Germline CDR1 and CDR2: KGHDR and SFDVKD. The length of the CDR3 is 14 residues. For the CDR3, the DNA is TGTGCCACCAGAGGGGGGGGAGTCGGCGAGACCCAGTACTTC. Translating gives CATRGGGVGETQYF.

A few counts support this clonotype. V usage is TRBV20-1 and J usage is TRBJ2-5, with a tentative D call TRBD1 (6 bases). With 7 bases removed from V and 2 bases from J, the gap between germline ends came to 11 bases. Looked up from germline, CDR1 is DFQATT and CDR2 is SNEGSKA (reference sequence). The CDR3 sequence is 12 residues long. CDR3 sequence: CSVSQGQETQYF. DNA of the CDR3: TGCAGTGTGTCTCAGGGGCAAGAGACCCAGTACTTC.

This clonotype came up many times. The V call is TRBV5-1, the J call TRBJ1-3; maybe TRBD1 (6 bases). In germline, CDR1 is SGHRS, CDR2 YFSETQ. V lost 1 base, J lost 2 bases, and 16 bases lay in between. The CDR3 has 17 amino acids. The CDR3 region has the DNA TGCGCCAGCAGCTTGATGCCTCACAGGGCTGCTGGAAACACCATATATTTT. It yields the protein CASSLMPHRAAGNTIYF.

The chain has TRBV20-1 and TRBJ2-7, with 9 bases matching TRBD1. CDR1 is DFQATT and CDR2 is SNEGSKA in the germline V gene (reference sequence). The CDR3 has 17 residues. J lost 2 bases, V lost 0 bases, and 11 bases had no gene match. For the CDR3, the DNA is TGCAGTGCTAGAGATGGGAAAGTACAGGGGGCCACCTACGAGCAGTACTTC. Protein product: CSARDGKVQGATYEQYF.

This clonotype came up many times. The chain joins TRBV24-1 to TRBJ2-5, with D hard to call. V shed 0 bases and J shed 4 bases, with 2 bases lying between them. Germline assignment: CDR1 KGHDR and CDR2 SFDVKD. CDR3 length: 12 residues. This CDR3 reads CATSDLAETQYF. CDR3 bases: TGTGCCACCAGTGATTTGGCAGAGACCCAGTACTTC.

This chain links TRBV2 with TRBJ2-5; D remains unclear. From germline, CDR1 is SNHLY and CDR2 FYNNEI. The CDR3 totals 15 residues. Trimming took off 2 bases at V and 1 base at J, with 11 bases between the two ends. This CDR3 reads CASSEMKYPQETQYF. CDR3 nucleotides: TGTGCCAGCAGTGAAATGAAGTATCCCCAAGAGACCCAGTACTTC.

This clonotype was recorded a few times. This chain uses TRBV28 with TRBJ1-1, with a weak D call TRBD1 (5 bases). The CDR3 runs 15 residues. The germline gives CDR1 MDHEN, CDR2 SYDVKM. V dropped 3 bases and J dropped 1 base, with 12 bases sitting between them. CDR3 protein: CASSLAGRGNTEAFF. CDR3 coding DNA: TGTGCCAGCAGTTTGGCGGGACGAGGGAACACTGAAGCTTTCTTT.

This clonotype came up many times. This chain uses TRBV20-1 with TRBJ2-3; D gene unclear. Germline lookup yields CDR1 DFQATT and CDR2 SNEGSKA (reference sequence). The CDR3 loop spans 14 amino acids. Deletions cut 6 bases from V and 5 bases from J, with 18 bases between. The DNA for the CDR3 is TGCAGTGCCAAGGCGGTACGGCTGCGAGATACGCAGTATTTT. Translation gives CSAKAVRLRDTQYF.

This clonotype was seen ten or more times. The chain has TRBV20-1 and TRBJ1-1; 10 bases map to TRBD1. The germline V gene has CDR1 DFQATT and CDR2 SNEGSKA (reference sequence). V was pared by 5 bases and J by 6 bases, with 9 bases of the junction left unmatched. This CDR3 comprises 14 residues. Written as DNA, the CDR3 is TGCAGTGCTCCAATGGGACAGGGGTTCGCTGAAGCTTTCTTT. This sequence encodes CSAPMGQGFAEAFF.

This clonotype was detected a few times. The chain links TRBV5-6 to TRBJ2-7; TRBD2 matches at 9 bases. Germline V CDR1 and CDR2: SGHDT, YYEEEE. V shed 0 bases and J 5 bases; nucleotides not matched to a gene: 6. CDR3 size: 15 residues. For the CDR3, the DNA is TGTGCCAGCAGCTTGGCCCGTAGCGGGGGAGACGAGCAGTACTTC. It specifies CASSLARSGGDEQYF.

The sample holds a few counts of this clonotype. J is TRBJ2-7 and V is TRBV3-1, with TRBD1 identical over 7 bases. The CDR3 loop spans 15 amino acids. Germline trimming cut 1 base from V and 3 bases from J; bases unmatched to any gene: 6. Germline V gives CDR1 LGHDT, CDR2 YNNKEL (reference sequence). CDR3 residues: CASSQGSGQVYEQYF. For the CDR3, the DNA is TGTGCCAGCAGCCAAGGCTCCGGACAGGTCTACGAGCAGTACTTC.

This clonotype was recorded many times. The chain uses TRBV3-1 and TRBJ2-5, with D perhaps TRBD1 (6 bases). CDR3 length equals 17 residues. Trimming removed 0 bases at V and 1 base at J, with 15 bases between. Germline lookup yields CDR1 LGHDT and CDR2 YNNKEL (reference sequence). CDR3 sequence (DNA): TGTGCCAGCAGCCAAGATTTCCACAGGGCCCTCCAAGAGACCCAGTACTTC. Encoded protein: CASSQDFHRALQETQYF.

On this clonotype itself: A junction boundary mismatches the germline segment, possibly from a read error. The V call is TRBV11-2, the J call TRBJ1-2; no clear D. This CDR3 comprises 12 residues. Germline CDR1 and CDR2: SGHAT and FQNNGV. CDR3 loop: CASSLRQYGDTF. The CDR3 region has the DNA TGTGCCAGCAGTTTGAGGCAATATGGCGACACCTTC.

This clonotype was seen many times. The chain has TRBV20-1 and TRBJ1-5, with D uncertain. Germline CDR1 is DFQATT and CDR2 is SNEGSKA (reference sequence). The length of the CDR3 is 16 residues. Trimming took off 0 bases at V and 0 bases at J, with 12 bases between the two ends. CDR3 nucleotide sequence: TGCAGTGCTAGAGATCTACGAGACTATAGCAATCAGCCCCAGCATTTT. It encodes CSARDLRDYSNQPQHF.

In its sample, this clonotype was seen a few times. The chain couples TRBV2 to TRBJ1-1, with D possibly TRBD1 on 5 matching bases. The length of the CDR3 is 14 residues. The germline V and J ends were trimmed by 6 bases and 1 base, with 12 bases remaining between them. CDR1 is SNHLY, CDR2 FYNNEI, per germline. In DNA form, the CDR3 reads TGTGCCAGCAGCCCGACAGTGACGAACACTGAAGCTTTCTTT. It codes for CASSPTVTNTEAFF. Drawing the rest from reference TRBV2 and TRBJ1-1, the complete variable domain is EPEVTQTPSHQVTQMGQEVILRCVPISNHLYFYWYRQILGQKVEFLVSFYNNEISEKSEIFDDQFSVERPDGSNFTLKIRSTKLEDSAMYFCASSPTVTNTEAFFGQGTRLTVV.

This rearrangement joins TRBV28 to TRBJ2-7; D might be TRBD1 or TRBD2, each matching 6 bases. Trimming removed 5 bases from V and 1 base from J, with 15 bases in between. CDR3 length equals 15 residues. Per the germline V gene, CDR1 is MDHEN and CDR2 is SYDVKM. Written as DNA, the CDR3 is TGTGCCAGCAGTGGGGGCGGGGCCATATCCTACGAGCAGTACTTC. It translates to CASSGGGAISYEQYF.

This rearrangement joins TRBV5-8 to TRBJ1-6; D gene ambiguous. This CDR3 is built from 15 residues. Germline values: CDR1 SGHTS, CDR2 YDEGEE. Trimming stripped 3 bases from V and 0 bases from J, with 7 bases between. CDR3 residues: CASSSRDSYNSPLHF. For the CDR3, the DNA is TGTGCCAGCAGCTCGAGGGACTCCTATAATTCACCCCTCCACTTT.

Written as DNA, the CDR3 is TGTGCCAGCAGCTCCGCTCTCGACGGACAGGGCTATGGCTACACCTTC. Its protein is CASSSALDGQGYGYTF. The V call is TRBV7-6, the J call TRBJ1-2; 8 bases match TRBD1. The V gene end was trimmed by 4 bases and the J gene end by 4 bases; junction bases not matched to a gene: 11. The germline CDR1 and CDR2 sequences are SGHVS and FNYEAQ. This CDR3 spans 16 amino acids.